The sequence of this T cell receptor (beta chain) was determined in a study of blood T cell repertoires in COVID-19. Study-level background: T cells, B-cell-depleted T cells, or PBMCs supplied cDNA or gDNA.

Produced via immunoSEQ multiplex PCR; TCRdb's table is partial and in-frame only. The sample holds about 110,000 clones, approximately 67% seen once. Trimming pared 4 bases from V and 0 bases from J, leaving 11 bases between. The CDR3 sequence is 15 residues long. CDR1 SGHTS and CDR2 YDEGEE come from the germline V gene. This clone has only one observation. The V call is TRBV5-8, the J call TRBJ1-3; no clear D gene. The sequenced sample was peripheral blood. This TCR was recovered from a woman in her sixties or seventies with acute or convalescent COVID-19. DNA for the CDR3: TGTGCCAGCAGCCGAACAGCCGTCTCTGGAAACACCATATATTTT. As protein: CASSRTAVSGNTIYF.